Listed below are T cell receptor beta chains from one sample, sequenced in a study of yellow fever vaccine responses in identical twins. Using its own MiXCR run on the RT-PCR reads, TCRdb lists one record per CDR3 protein. The sample includes some 20,000 distinct CDR3 sequences, around two thirds of them seen just once. The material sequenced was T cells from blood (PBMCs), unsorted or a sorted subset (not recorded which), taken before or after yellow fever vaccination (not recorded which). These receptors were collected from a woman between 18 and 29 years old who received the yellow fever vaccine. CDR3s include the opening cysteine and the closing phenylalanine or tryptophan. The D gene is left open where the match is weak. A clone size is listed for some rows: how often the clone was seen (once, few, many), or a class if it is expanded.

V	D	J	size	CDR3	DNA
TRBV11-3	.	TRBJ1-1	.	CASSLGSMNTEAFF	TGTGCCAGCAGCCTAGGGTCCATGAACACTGAAGCTTTCTTT
TRBV20-1	.	TRBJ2-7	.	CSARDPTGSSYEQYF	TGCAGTGCTAGAGATCCCACAGGGAGCTCCTACGAGCAGTACTTC
TRBV20-1	.	TRBJ2-5	.	CSARDRGETQYF	TGCAGTGCTAGAGATCGGGGAGAGACCCAGTACTTC
TRBV5-1	.	TRBJ2-2	.	CASSLDGDTGELFF	TGCGCCAGCAGCTTGGACGGAGACACCGGGGAGCTGTTTTTT
TRBV20-1	.	TRBJ1-2	.	CSARDRRRGYTF	TGCAGTGCTAGGGACAGACGGAGGGGCTACACCTTC
TRBV29-1	.	TRBJ2-1	.	CSVEGVEQFF	TGCAGCGTTGAAGGTGTTGAGCAGTTCTTC
TRBV19	.	TRBJ2-5	once	CASIAETQYF	TGTGCCAGTATCGCCGAGACCCAGTACTTC
TRBV6-1	.	TRBJ2-1	.	CASSEAVVNEQFF	TGTGCCAGCAGTGAAGCGGTAGTCAATGAGCAGTTCTTC
TRBV12-3/TRBV12-4	.	TRBJ1-2	once	CASSFLEGYGYTF	TGTGCCAGCAGTTTCTTAGAGGGCTATGGCTACACCTTC
TRBV10-3	TRBD1	TRBJ1-1	.	CATDRGQDTEAFF	TGTGCCACCGATAGGGGGCAGGACACTGAAGCTTTCTTT
TRBV4-2	.	TRBJ2-3	large	CASSQLGYGADTQYF	TGTGCCAGCAGCCAATTAGGCTACGGGGCAGATACGCAGTATTTT
TRBV12-3/TRBV12-4	.	TRBJ1-5	.	CASSPPGSYNQPQHF	TGTGCCAGCAGTCCCCCGGGCAGCTACAATCAGCCCCAGCATTTT
TRBV18	.	TRBJ2-2	.	CASSLQSNTGELFF	TGTGCCAGCTCACTGCAAAGTAACACCGGGGAGCTGTTTTTT
TRBV11-3	.	TRBJ1-2	.	CASSSWQRSYGYTF	TGTGCCAGCAGCTCTTGGCAGAGAAGCTATGGCTACACCTTC
TRBV11-1	.	TRBJ2-7	.	CASSVGVEQYF	TGTGCCAGCAGTGTCGGGGTCGAGCAGTACTTC
TRBV29-1	.	TRBJ1-1	.	CSVDRNTEAFF	TGCAGCGTTGACAGGAACACTGAAGCTTTCTTT
TRBV13	TRBD1	TRBJ2-3	.	CASRGQSNFPDTQYF	TGTGCCAGCAGGGGACAGAGTAATTTCCCAGATACGCAGTATTTT
TRBV13	.	TRBJ2-1	once	CASRKRDNTFNEQFF	TGTGCCAGCAGAAAACGGGACAACACGTTCAATGAGCAGTTCTTC
TRBV29-1	TRBD2	TRBJ2-2	once	CSVEQPPWEGRVAGELFF	TGCAGCGTTGAACAACCTCCATGGGAGGGCCGTGTAGCCGGGGAGCTGTTTTTT
TRBV29-1	TRBD1	TRBJ2-1	.	CSGEKGAEQFF	TGCAGCGGGGAGAAGGGGGCCGAGCAGTTCTTC
TRBV11-1	.	TRBJ2-5	.	CASSFPDLETQYF	TGTGCCAGCAGCTTTCCGGACTTGGAGACCCAGTACTTC
TRBV11-1	TRBD1	TRBJ2-1	.	CASSLGTGQGRNEQFF	TGTGCCAGCAGCTTAGGGACGGGACAGGGGAGGAATGAGCAGTTCTTC
TRBV28	.	TRBJ1-5	.	CASKADQPQHF	TGTGCCAGCAAGGCAGATCAGCCCCAGCATTTT
TRBV7-9	.	TRBJ2-3	few	CASSPRSGPSTDTQYF	TGTGCCAGCAGCCCGCGAAGCGGGCCTAGCACAGATACGCAGTATTTT
TRBV20-1	.	TRBJ1-2	few	CSARSMVPGVNYGYTF	TGCAGTGCTAGAAGCATGGTGCCAGGAGTTAACTATGGCTACACCTTC
TRBV29-1	TRBD2	TRBJ2-1	.	CSVTAGVYEGEQFF	TGCAGCGTTACTGCGGGAGTCTACGAGGGTGAGCAGTTCTTC
TRBV24-1	TRBD1	TRBJ1-2	.	CATSRTGGPGYTF	TGTGCCACCAGTCGGACAGGGGGCCCTGGCTACACCTTC
TRBV25-1	TRBD1	TRBJ1-6	.	CASSRTGKDSPLHF	TGTGCCAGCAGCCGGACAGGGAAAGATTCACCCCTCCACTTT
TRBV4-1	.	TRBJ1-5	.	CASSQEGGGSRDQPQHF	TGCGCCAGCAGCCAAGAAGGGGGAGGGAGCAGGGATCAGCCCCAGCATTTT
TRBV6-1	.	TRBJ2-4	.	CASSEVTKNIQYF	TGTGCCAGCAGTGAAGTCACCAAAAACATTCAGTACTTC
TRBV13	TRBD2	TRBJ2-7	.	CASSRPGSGGEQYF	TGTGCCAGCAGCCGCCCGGGTAGCGGGGGCGAGCAGTACTTC
TRBV29-1	.	TRBJ2-7	.	CSVEKDEQYF	TGCAGCGTTGAAAAGGACGAGCAGTACTTC
TRBV11-1	.	TRBJ2-1	once	CATSNSEYNEQFF	TGTGCCACCTCAAACTCGGAATACAATGAGCAGTTCTTC
TRBV12-3/TRBV12-4	.	TRBJ1-6	.	CASRLRVGNSPLHF	TGTGCCAGCAGGCTCAGGGTTGGAAATTCACCCCTCCACTTT
TRBV12-3/TRBV12-4	.	TRBJ2-2	.	CASSRTGGDTGELFF	TGTGCCAGCAGTCGGACAGGAGGGGACACCGGGGAGCTGTTTTTT
TRBV13	TRBD2	TRBJ2-1	.	CASAGTSTEQFF	TGTGCCAGCGCCGGGACTAGCACTGAGCAGTTCTTC
TRBV2	.	TRBJ2-6	.	CASSESPQGANVLTF	TGTGCCAGCAGTGAGAGCCCCCAGGGGGCCAACGTCCTGACTTTC
TRBV4-2	TRBD2	TRBJ2-7	.	CASSQATRGSSYEQYF	TGTGCCAGCAGCCAGGCTACCCGCGGGAGCTCCTACGAGCAGTACTTC
TRBV4-3	.	TRBJ1-5	once	CASSQAVGKQPQHF	TGCGCCAGCAGCCAAGCGGTTGGGAAGCAGCCCCAGCATTTT
TRBV2	.	TRBJ2-1	.	CASSVEEGNEQFF	TGTGCCAGCAGTGTTGAGGAGGGCAATGAGCAGTTCTTC
TRBV11-1	.	TRBJ1-4	.	CASSGDTGEKLFF	TGTGCCAGCAGCGGGGACACCGGTGAAAAACTGTTTTTT
TRBV15	.	TRBJ2-3	.	CATSRVRSTDTQYF	TGTGCCACCAGCAGAGTGCGTTCCACAGATACGCAGTATTTT
TRBV9	.	TRBJ2-1	.	CASSSYPNYNEQFF	TGTGCCAGCAGCTCTTACCCAAATTACAATGAGCAGTTCTTC
TRBV12-3/TRBV12-4	.	TRBJ1-2	.	CASSLALGAGNYGYTF	TGTGCCAGCAGTTTAGCGCTGGGGGCAGGTAACTATGGCTACACCTTC
TRBV10-1	TRBD1	TRBJ1-1	.	CASRGQGGTEAFF	TGCGCCAGCCGGGGACAGGGTGGCACTGAAGCTTTCTTT
TRBV7-4	TRBD1	TRBJ2-2	.	CASSLGGAGGNTGELFF	TGTGCCAGCAGCTTAGGGGGGGCAGGGGGCAACACCGGGGAGCTGTTTTTT
TRBV7-6	.	TRBJ2-7	.	CASSLGGHSSYEQYF	TGTGCCAGCAGCTTAGGTGGCCATAGCTCCTACGAGCAGTACTTC
TRBV20-1	.	TRBJ2-5	.	CSAGRDLQETQYF	TGCAGTGCAGGCCGGGACTTGCAAGAGACCCAGTACTTC
TRBV29-1	TRBD2	TRBJ2-1	.	CSVNPGLAIRGEQFF	TGCAGCGTTAATCCGGGACTAGCGATTAGGGGTGAGCAGTTCTTC
TRBV10-3	TRBD1	TRBJ1-2	.	CAISKGQGSGDGYTF	TGTGCCATCAGTAAGGGACAGGGAAGTGGTGATGGCTACACCTTC
TRBV20-1	.	TRBJ1-6	.	CSAQGQGGNSPLHF	TGCAGTGCCCAAGGGCAGGGAGGGAATTCACCCCTCCACTTT
TRBV7-9	.	TRBJ2-3	.	CASSRISDTQYF	TGTGCCAGCTCCCGTATCTCGGATACGCAGTATTTT
TRBV18	TRBD1	TRBJ1-2	once	CASSHPPRGLCGYTF	TGTGCCAGCTCACACCCCCCCAGGGGGTTGTGTGGCTACACCTTC
TRBV7-7	.	TRBJ2-3	once	CASSLRGSSTDTQYF	TGTGCCAGCAGCTTAAGGGGGTCTAGCACAGATACGCAGTATTTT
TRBV24-1	TRBD1	TRBJ2-5	.	CATSDGQGQETQYF	TGTGCCACCAGTGATGGACAGGGGCAAGAGACCCAGTACTTC
TRBV10-1	.	TRBJ1-1	.	CASSGASRVNTEAFF	TGCGCCAGCAGTGGGGCCAGTAGGGTGAACACTGAAGCTTTCTTT
TRBV18	TRBD1	TRBJ1-1	few	CASSLRTGSYTEAFF	TGTGCCAGCTCACTCCGGACAGGGTCGTACACTGAAGCTTTCTTT
TRBV3-1	.	TRBJ1-1	.	CAISRAGNTEAFF	TGTGCCATATCCCGGGCAGGGAACACTGAAGCTTTCTTT
TRBV2	TRBD1	TRBJ1-3	.	CASSEATDRGGGNTIYF	TGTGCCAGCAGTGAAGCGACGGACAGGGGAGGTGGAAACACCATATATTTT